This TCR beta chain was captured in a study of T cell changes during pregnancy in multiple sclerosis. The CDR3 runs 15 residues. Trimming cost V 6 bases and J 0 bases, with 14 bases left between them. CDR1 is LNHNV and CDR2 is YYDKDF in the germline V gene (reference sequence). Here immunoSEQ multiplex PCR was the method, and the copy in TCRdb shows in-frame clones only, minus some. The profile covers tens of thousands of clones, with roughly 90% appearing a single time and 0.52% taken by the ten largest. The source is a female donor with multiple sclerosis, enrolled in a pregnancy study. The sequenced sample was CD4+ T cells from peripheral blood mononuclear cells, obtained in the third trimester of pregnancy. The chain joins TRBV15 to TRBJ1-1, with D possibly matching TRBD1 (6 bases). CDR3 amino acids: CATSPRTEMNTEAFF. CDR3 DNA sequence: TGTGCCACCAGTCCGCGGACAGAAATGAACACTGAAGCTTTCTTT.